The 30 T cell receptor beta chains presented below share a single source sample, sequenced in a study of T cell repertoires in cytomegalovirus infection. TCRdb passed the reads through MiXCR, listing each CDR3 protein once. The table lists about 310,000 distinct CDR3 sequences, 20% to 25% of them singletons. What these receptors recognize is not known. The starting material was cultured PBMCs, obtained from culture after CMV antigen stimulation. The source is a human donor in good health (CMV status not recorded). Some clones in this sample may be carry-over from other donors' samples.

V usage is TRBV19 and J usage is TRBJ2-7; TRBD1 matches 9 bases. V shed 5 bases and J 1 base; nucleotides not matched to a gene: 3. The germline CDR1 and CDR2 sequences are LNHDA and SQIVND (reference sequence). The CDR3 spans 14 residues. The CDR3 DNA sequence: TGTGCCAGTAGTCGGGGACAGGGATCCTACGAGCAGTACTTC. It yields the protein CASSRGQGSYEQYF.

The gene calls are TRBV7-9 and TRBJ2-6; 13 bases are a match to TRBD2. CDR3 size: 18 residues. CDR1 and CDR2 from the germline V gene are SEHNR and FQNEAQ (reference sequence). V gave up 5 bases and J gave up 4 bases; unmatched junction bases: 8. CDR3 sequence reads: CASSPGLAGALGANVLTF. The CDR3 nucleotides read TGTGCCAGCAGCCCTGGACTAGCGGGAGCTCTGGGGGCCAACGTCCTGACTTTC.

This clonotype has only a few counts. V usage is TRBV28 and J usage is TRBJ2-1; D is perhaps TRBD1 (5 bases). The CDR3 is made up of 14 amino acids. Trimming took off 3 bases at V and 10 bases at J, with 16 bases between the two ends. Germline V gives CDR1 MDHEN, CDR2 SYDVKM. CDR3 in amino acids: CASSLGQPLEEQFF. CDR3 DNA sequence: TGTGCCAGCAGTTTGGGGCAACCTCTGGAGGAGCAGTTCTTC.

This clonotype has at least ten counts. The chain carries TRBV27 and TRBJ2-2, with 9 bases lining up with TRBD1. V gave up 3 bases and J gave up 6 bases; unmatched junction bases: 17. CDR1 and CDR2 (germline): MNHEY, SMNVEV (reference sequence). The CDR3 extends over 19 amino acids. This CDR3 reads CASSFRDRVGGLGAGELFF. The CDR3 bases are TGTGCCAGCAGTTTTCGGGACAGGGTGGGGGGGTTAGGAGCCGGGGAGCTGTTTTTT.

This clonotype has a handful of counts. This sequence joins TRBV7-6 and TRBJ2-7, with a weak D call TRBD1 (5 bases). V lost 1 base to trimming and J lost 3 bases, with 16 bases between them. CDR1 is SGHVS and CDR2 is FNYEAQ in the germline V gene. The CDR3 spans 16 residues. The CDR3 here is CASSLGLGRIYYEQYV. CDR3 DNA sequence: TGTGCCAGCAGCTTAGGGTTGGGGCGGATATACTACGAGCAGTACGTC.

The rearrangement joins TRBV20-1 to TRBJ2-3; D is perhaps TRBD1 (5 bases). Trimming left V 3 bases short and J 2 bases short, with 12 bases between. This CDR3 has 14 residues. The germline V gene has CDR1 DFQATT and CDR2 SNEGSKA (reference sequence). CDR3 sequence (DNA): TGCAGTGCTAGCGCCGGACAACTCACAGATACGCAGTATTTT. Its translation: CSASAGQLTDTQYF.

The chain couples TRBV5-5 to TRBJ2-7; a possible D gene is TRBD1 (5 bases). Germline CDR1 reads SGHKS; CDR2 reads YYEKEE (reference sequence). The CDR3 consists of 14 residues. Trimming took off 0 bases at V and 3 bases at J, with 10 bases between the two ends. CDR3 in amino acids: CASSLDRFFYEQYF. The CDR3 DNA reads TGTGCCAGCAGCTTGGACAGGTTTTTCTACGAGCAGTACTTC.

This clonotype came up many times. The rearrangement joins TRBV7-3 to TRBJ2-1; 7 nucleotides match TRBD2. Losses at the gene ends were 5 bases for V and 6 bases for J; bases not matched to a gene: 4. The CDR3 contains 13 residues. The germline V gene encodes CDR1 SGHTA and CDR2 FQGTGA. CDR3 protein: CASSSGVGNEQFF. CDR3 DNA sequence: TGTGCCAGCAGCAGCGGGGTAGGCAATGAGCAGTTCTTC.

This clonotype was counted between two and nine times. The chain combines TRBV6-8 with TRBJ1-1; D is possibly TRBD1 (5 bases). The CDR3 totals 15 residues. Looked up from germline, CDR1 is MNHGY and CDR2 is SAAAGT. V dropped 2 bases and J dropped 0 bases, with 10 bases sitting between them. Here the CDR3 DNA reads TGTGCCAGCAGTTACCTCCGGACACTGAACACTGAAGCTTTCTTT. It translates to CASSYLRTLNTEAFF.

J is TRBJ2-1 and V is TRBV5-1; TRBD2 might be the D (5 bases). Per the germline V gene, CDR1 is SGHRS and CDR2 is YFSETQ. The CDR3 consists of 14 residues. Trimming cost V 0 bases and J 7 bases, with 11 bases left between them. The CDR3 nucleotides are TGCGCCAGCAGCTTGGAGGTGACTATGAATGAGCAGTTCTTC. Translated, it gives CASSLEVTMNEQFF.

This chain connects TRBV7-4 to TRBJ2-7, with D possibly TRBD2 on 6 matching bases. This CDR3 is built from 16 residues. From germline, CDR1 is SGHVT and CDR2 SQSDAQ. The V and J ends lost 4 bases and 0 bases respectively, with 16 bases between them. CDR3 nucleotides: TGTGCCAGCAGCTCCACGGGCGGGGTGCTCTCCTACGAGCAGTACTTC. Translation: CASSSTGGVLSYEQYF.

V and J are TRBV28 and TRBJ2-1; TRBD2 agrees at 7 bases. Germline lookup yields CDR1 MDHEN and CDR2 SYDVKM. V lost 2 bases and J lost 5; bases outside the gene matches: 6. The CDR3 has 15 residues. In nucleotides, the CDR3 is TGTGCCAGCAGTTTAGGCGGGAGTAGGGACAATGAGCAGTTCTTC. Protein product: CASSLGGSRDNEQFF.

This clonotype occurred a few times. CDR3 bases: TGTGCCAGCAGCTTCGGGGCTTTCCGACTCAACAATGAGCAGTTCTTC. The encoded protein is CASSFGAFRLNNEQFF. The V and J genes are TRBV11-2 and TRBJ2-1; tentatively, D is TRBD1 or TRBD2 (5 bases each). The germline V gene has CDR1 SGHAT and CDR2 FQNNGV. The CDR3 totals 16 residues. V lost 3 bases and J 5 bases, leaving 17 bases between the germline ends.

The CDR3 loop reads CASSFLAGGLGGETQYF. In DNA form, the CDR3 reads TGCGCCAGCAGCTTTCTAGCGGGAGGGCTTGGTGGAGAGACCCAGTACTTC. The rearrangement links TRBV5-1 to TRBJ2-5, with 12 bases lining up with TRBD2. Per the germline V gene, CDR1 is SGHRS and CDR2 is YFSETQ. The CDR3 runs 17 residues. Losses at the gene ends were 2 bases for V and 4 bases for J; bases not matched to a gene: 9.

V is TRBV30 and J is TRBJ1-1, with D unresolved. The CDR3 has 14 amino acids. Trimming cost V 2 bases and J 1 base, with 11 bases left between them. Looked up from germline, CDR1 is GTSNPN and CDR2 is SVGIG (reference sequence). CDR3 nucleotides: TGTGCCTGGAGTAAATCGACACCGAACACTGAAGCTTTCTTT. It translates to CAWSKSTPNTEAFF.

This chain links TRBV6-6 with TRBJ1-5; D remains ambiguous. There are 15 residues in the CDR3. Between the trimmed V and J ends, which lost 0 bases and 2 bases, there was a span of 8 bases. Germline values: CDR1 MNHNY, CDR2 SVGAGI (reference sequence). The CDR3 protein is CASSYSISGNQPQHF. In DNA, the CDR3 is TGTGCCAGCAGTTACTCGATCTCGGGCAATCAGCCCCAGCATTTT.

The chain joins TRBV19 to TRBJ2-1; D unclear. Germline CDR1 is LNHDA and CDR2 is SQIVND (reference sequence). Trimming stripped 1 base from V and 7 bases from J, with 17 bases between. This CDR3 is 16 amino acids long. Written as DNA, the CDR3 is TGTGCCAGTAGTATAGGTCGGTCTGGACGACCTAATGAGCAGTTCTTC. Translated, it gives CASSIGRSGRPNEQFF. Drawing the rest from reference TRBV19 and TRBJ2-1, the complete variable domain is DGGITQSPKYLFRKEGQNVTLSCEQNLNHDAMYWYRQDPGQGLRLIYYSQIVNDFQKGDIAEGYSVSREKKESFPLTVTSAQKNPTAFYLCASSIGRSGRPNEQFFGPGTRLTVL.

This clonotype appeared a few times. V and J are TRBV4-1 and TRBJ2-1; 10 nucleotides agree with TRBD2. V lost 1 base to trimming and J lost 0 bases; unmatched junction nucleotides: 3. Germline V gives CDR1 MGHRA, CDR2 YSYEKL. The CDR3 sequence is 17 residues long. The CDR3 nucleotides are TGCGCCAGCAGCCAAGGGACTAGCGGAGGCTCCTACAATGAGCAGTTCTTC. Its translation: CASSQGTSGGSYNEQFF.

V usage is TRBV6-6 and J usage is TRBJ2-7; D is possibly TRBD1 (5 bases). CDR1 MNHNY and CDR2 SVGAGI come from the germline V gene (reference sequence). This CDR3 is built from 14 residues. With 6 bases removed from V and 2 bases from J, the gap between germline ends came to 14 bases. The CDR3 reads CASSPRVTAYEQYV. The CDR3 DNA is TGTGCCAGCAGCCCCAGGGTCACTGCCTACGAGCAGTACGTC.

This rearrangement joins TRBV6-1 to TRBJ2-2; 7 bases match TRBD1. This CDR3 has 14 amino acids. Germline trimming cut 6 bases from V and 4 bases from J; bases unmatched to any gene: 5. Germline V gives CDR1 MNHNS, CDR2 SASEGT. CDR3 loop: CASRRGLGTGELFF. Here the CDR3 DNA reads TGTGCCAGCAGAAGGGGGCTCGGCACCGGGGAGCTGTTTTTT.

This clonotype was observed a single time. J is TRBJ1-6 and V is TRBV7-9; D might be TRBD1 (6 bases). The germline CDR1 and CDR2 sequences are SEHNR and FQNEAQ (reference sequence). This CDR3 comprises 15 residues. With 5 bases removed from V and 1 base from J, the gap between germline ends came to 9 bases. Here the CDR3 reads CASSVDSSYNSPLHF. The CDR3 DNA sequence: TGTGCCAGCAGCGTGGACAGTTCCTATAATTCACCCCTCCACTTT.

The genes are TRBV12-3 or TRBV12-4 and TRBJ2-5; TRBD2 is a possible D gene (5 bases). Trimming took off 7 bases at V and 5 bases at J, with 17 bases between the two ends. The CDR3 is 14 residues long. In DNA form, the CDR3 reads TGTGCCAGCACTCGAGGGTGGGGTTCGGAGACCCAGTACTTC. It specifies CASTRGWGSETQYF.

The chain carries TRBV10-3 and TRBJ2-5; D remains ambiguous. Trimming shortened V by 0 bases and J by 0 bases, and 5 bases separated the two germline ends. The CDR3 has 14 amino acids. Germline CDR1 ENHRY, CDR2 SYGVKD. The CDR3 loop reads CAISESEYQETQYF. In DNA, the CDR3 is TGTGCCATCAGTGAGTCTGAGTACCAAGAGACCCAGTACTTC.

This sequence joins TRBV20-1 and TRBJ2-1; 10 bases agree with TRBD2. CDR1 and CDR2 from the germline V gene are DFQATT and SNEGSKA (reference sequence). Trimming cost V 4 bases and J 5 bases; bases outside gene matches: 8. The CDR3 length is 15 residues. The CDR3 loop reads CSAIETSGVHNEQFF. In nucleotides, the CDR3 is TGCAGTGCTATCGAAACTAGCGGGGTTCACAATGAGCAGTTCTTC.

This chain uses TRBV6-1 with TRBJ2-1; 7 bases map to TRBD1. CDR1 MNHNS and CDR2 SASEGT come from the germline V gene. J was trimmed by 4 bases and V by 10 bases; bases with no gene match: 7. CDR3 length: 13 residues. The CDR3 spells CATATGAYNEQFF. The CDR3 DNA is TGTGCCACCGCTACAGGGGCGTACAATGAGCAGTTCTTC.

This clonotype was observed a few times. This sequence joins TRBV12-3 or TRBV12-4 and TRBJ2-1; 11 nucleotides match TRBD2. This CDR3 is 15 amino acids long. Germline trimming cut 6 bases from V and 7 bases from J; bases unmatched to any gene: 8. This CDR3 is CASRRTSGSMNEQFF. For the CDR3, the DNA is TGTGCCAGCAGGCGTACTAGCGGGAGTATGAATGAGCAGTTCTTC.

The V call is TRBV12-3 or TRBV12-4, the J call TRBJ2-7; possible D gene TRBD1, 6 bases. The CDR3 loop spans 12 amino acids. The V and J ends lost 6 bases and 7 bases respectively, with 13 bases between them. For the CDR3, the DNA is TGTGCCAGCAGCTGGACAGTCTTGGAGCAGTACTTC. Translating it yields CASSWTVLEQYF.

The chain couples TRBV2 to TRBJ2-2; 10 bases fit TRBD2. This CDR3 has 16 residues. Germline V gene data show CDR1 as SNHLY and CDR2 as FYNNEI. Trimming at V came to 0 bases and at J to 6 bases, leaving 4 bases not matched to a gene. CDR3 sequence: CASSEALAGAAGELFF. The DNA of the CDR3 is TGTGCCAGCAGTGAAGCGCTAGCGGGAGCTGCCGGGGAGCTGTTTTTT.

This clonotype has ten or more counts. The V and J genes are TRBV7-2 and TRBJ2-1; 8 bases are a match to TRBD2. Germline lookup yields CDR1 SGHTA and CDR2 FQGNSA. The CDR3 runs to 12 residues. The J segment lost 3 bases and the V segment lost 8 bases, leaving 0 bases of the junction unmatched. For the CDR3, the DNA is TGTGCCAGCGGGACTAGCTACAATGAGCAGTTCTTC. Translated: CASGTSYNEQFF.

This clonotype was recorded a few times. CDR3 nucleotides: TGTGCCAGCTCACCGTTAGAGCGGTCGAACACTGAAGCTTTCTTT. Its translation is CASSPLERSNTEAFF. The chain recombines TRBV18 with TRBJ1-1; D not certain. V was trimmed by 3 bases and J by 1 base, leaving 12 bases between them. There are 15 residues in the CDR3. CDR1 is KGHSH, CDR2 LQKENI, per germline.